These T cell receptor beta chains were read from a single sample in a study of shared clonotypes between healthy human individuals. Repertoires were generated with immunoSEQ multiplex PCR, while TCRdb's copy carries only in-frame clones and drops some. Of roughly 1,000,000 clones in the sample, around 78% were seen once. The sample was memory CD4+ T cells from PBMCs. Receptors were obtained from a man aged 18 to 29 in good health. Some clones in this sample may be carry-over from other donors' samples. The conserved cysteine and the conserved F or W are not part of the CDR3 here. Fields, in order: CDR3 length, V gene, CDR3 protein.

11	TRBV7-3	ASRNRADEKLF
10	TRBV29-1	SVESGANVLT
12	TRBV27	ASSLSWGADTQY
14	TRBV4-1	ASSQGSGPPGGGYT
14	TRBV28	ASSSADRGDNNEQF
13	TRBV7-2	ASSLGAPGANVLT
13	TRBV5-1	ASSLGSGGNQPQH
13	TRBV6-4	ASSETGASNQPQH
10	TRBV5-1	ASSLESSGYT
13	TRBV19	ASSTRQGKDYGYT
17	TRBV27	ASSQIGLAGPSSTDTQY
11	TRBV7-9	ASSFGESETQY
12	TRBV19	ASSKGQGSSPQH
12	TRBV4-1	ASSQEGPAYEQY
9	TRBV10-3	AIKGQETQY
11	TRBV10-3	AISVAENTEAF
13	TRBV7-8	ASSPRDRRFYGYT
12	TRBV4-3	ASSQELRTDTQY
10	TRBV7-3	ASSAGDTEAF
15	TRBV19	ASSNAAWGEFEEKLF
11	TRBV10-3	ASRPGLNTEAF
11	TRBV7-2	ASSRSRDNEQF
14	TRBV9	ASSVGLAGGHNEQF
11	TRBV2	ASSVGGGTEAF
11	TRBV25-1	ASSVTDTETQY
15	TRBV5-1	ASSLAAGVVSIGELF
15	TRBV19	ASSPKPSGRGDNEQF
14	TRBV11-2	ASSPPSSGPTYEQY
13	TRBV28	ASSLSPVGGQPQH
13	TRBV7-9	ASSLGGRASETQY
11	TRBV28	ASSLNREGGYT
9	TRBV5-4	ASSLAVSRV
12	TRBV25-1	ASSELGTKNIQY
13	TRBV28	ASRDMGRGVETQY
14	TRBV7-8	ASSLPSGTSYNEQF
12	TRBV5-8	ASSSRTGAYEQY
13	TRBV6-5	ASSYRRDRVYGYT
14	TRBV4-3	ASSQGNRWEDNEQF
12	TRBV6-5	ASRGTGDSYEQY
11	TRBV5-5	ASRLGQGALLF
13	TRBV27	ASSSQGLVGTEAF
13	TRBV5-4	ASSRPGQGVYEQF
17	TRBV28	ASSGLEGKALIGNQPQH
14	TRBV7-9	ASSLPPRQEDTEAF
13	TRBV18	ASSPDAGGPNTQY
9	TRBV20-1	SARGYSEQF
16	TRBV10-3	ASEPGGAMKGGANVLT
13	TRBV7-9	ASSQRQGQGTEAF
12	TRBV19	ASSGTGRDQPQH
16	TRBV5-4	ASSLSLQGRGRNTEAF
9	TRBV20-1	SARIGYGYT